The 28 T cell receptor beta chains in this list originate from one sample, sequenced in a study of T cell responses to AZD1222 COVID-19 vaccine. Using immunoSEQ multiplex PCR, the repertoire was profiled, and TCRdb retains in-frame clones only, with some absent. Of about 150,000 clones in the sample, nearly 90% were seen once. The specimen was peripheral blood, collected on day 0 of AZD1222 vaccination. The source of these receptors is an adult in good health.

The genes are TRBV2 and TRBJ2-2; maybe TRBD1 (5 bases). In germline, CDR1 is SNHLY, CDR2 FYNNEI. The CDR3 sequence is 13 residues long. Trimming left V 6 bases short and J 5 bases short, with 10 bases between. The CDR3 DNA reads TGTGCCAGCAGCAAACAGGAAACCGGGGAGCTGTTTTTT. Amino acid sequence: CASSKQETGELFF. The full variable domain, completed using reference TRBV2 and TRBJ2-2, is EPEVTQTPSHQVTQMGQEVILRCVPISNHLYFYWYRQILGQKVEFLVSFYNNEISEKSEIFDDQFSVERPDGSNFTLKIRSTKLEDSAMYFCASSKQETGELFFGEGSRLTVL.

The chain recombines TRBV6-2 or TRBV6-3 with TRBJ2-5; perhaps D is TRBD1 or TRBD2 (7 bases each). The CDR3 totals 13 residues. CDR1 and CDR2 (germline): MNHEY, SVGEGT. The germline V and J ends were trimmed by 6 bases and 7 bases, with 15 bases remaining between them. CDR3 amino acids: CASSGLGGGTQYF. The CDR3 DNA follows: TGTGCCAGCAGCGGACTAGGGGGCGGGACCCAGTACTTC.

The CDR3 sequence: CSARDRSPLHF. CDR3 DNA sequence: TGCAGTGCTAGAGATCGTTCACCCCTCCACTTT. This chain connects TRBV20-1 to TRBJ1-6; D is unclear. The CDR3 loop spans 11 amino acids. The germline V gene has CDR1 DFQATT and CDR2 SNEGSKA (reference sequence). V was trimmed by 0 bases and J by 9 bases, leaving 3 bases between them.

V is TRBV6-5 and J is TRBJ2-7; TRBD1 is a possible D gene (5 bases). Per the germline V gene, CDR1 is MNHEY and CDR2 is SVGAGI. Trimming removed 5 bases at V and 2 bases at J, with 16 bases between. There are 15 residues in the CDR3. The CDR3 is CASSTPGKPPYEQYF. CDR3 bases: TGTGCCAGCAGTACCCCAGGGAAGCCACCCTACGAGCAGTACTTC.

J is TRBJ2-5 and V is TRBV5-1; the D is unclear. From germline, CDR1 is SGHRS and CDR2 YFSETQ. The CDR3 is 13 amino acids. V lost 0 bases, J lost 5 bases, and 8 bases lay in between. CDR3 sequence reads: CASSLAGRETQYF. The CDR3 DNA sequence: TGCGCCAGCAGCTTGGCAGGACGGGAGACCCAGTACTTC. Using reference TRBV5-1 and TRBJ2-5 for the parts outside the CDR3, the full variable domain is KAGVTQTPRYLIKTRGQQVTLSCSPISGHRSVSWYQQTPGQGLQFLFEYFSETQRNKGNFPGRFSGRQFSNSRSEMNVSTLELGDSALYLCASSLAGRETQYFGPGTRLLVL.

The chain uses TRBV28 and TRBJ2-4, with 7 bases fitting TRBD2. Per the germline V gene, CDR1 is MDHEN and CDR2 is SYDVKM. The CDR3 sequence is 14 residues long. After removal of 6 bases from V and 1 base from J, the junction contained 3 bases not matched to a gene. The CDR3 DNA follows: TGTGCCAGCAGCCTCGGGGGGGCCAAAAACATTCAGTACTTC. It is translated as CASSLGGAKNIQYF.

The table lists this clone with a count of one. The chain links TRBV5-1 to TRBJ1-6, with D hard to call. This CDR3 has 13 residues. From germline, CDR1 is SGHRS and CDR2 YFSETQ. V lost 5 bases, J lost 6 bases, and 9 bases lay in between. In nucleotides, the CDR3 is TGCGCCAGCAGTTCACGGGTTAATTCACCCCTCCACTTT. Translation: CASSSRVNSPLHF.

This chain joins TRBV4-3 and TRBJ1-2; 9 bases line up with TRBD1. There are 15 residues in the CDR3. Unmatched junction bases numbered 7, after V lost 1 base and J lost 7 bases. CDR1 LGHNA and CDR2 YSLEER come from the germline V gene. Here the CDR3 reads CASSQASTGGGGYTF. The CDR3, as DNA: TGCGCCAGCAGCCAAGCGTCAACAGGGGGCGGTGGCTACACCTTC.

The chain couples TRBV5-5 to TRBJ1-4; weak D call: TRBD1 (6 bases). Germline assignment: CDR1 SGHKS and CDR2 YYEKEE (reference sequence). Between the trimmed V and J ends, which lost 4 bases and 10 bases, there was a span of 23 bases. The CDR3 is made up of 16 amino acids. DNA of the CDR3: TGTGCCAGCAGCGTGGCAGGGGTTATTGACGTTGGAAAACTGTTTTTT. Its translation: CASSVAGVIDVGKLFF.

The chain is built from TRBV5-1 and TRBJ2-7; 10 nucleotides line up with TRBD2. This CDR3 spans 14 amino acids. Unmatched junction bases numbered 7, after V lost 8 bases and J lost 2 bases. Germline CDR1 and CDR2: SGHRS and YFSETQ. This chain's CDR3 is CASQAGGPTYEQYF. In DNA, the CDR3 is TGCGCCAGTCAAGCGGGAGGGCCAACCTACGAGCAGTACTTC. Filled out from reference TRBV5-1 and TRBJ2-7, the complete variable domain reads KAGVTQTPRYLIKTRGQQVTLSCSPISGHRSVSWYQQTPGQGLQFLFEYFSETQRNKGNFPGRFSGRQFSNSRSEMNVSTLELGDSALYLCASQAGGPTYEQYFGPGTRLTVT.

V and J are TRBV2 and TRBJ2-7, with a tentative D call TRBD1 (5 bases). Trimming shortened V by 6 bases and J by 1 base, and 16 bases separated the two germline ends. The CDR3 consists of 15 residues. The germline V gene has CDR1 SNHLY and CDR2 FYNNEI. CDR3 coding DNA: TGTGCCAGCAGGGGCCCGACAGAAACGTCCTACGAGCAGTACTTC. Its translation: CASRGPTETSYEQYF.

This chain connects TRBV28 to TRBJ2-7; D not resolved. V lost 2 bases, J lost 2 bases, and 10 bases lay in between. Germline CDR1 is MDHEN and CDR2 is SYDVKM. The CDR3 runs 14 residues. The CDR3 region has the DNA TGTGCCAGCAGTTTAAGTCCGACCCCCTACGAGCAGTACTTC. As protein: CASSLSPTPYEQYF.

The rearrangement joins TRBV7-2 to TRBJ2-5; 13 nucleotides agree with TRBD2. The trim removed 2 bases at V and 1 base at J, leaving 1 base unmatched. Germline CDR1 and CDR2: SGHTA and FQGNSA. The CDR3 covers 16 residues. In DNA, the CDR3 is TGTGCCAGCAGCTTATGGACTAGCGGGAGCCAAGAGACCCAGTACTTC. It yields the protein CASSLWTSGSQETQYF.

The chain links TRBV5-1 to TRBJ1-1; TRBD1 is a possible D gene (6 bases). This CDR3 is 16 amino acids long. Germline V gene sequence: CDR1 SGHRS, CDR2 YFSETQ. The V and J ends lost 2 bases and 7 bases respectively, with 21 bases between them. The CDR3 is CASSFNLGQRVLEAFF. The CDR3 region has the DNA TGCGCCAGCAGCTTCAATCTAGGACAGCGAGTCCTTGAAGCTTTCTTT.

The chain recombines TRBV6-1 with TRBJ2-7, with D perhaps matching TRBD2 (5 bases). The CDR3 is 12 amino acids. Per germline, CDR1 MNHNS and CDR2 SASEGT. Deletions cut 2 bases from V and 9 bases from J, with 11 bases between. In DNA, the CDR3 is TGTGCCAGCAGTGAACAGATCGGAGGGCAGTACTTC. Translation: CASSEQIGGQYF.

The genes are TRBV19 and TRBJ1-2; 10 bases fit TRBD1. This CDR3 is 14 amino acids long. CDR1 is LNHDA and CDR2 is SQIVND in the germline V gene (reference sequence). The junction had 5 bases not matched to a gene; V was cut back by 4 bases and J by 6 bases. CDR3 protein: CASSTLTGGNGYTF. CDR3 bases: TGTGCCAGTAGTACTCTGACAGGGGGCAATGGCTACACCTTC.

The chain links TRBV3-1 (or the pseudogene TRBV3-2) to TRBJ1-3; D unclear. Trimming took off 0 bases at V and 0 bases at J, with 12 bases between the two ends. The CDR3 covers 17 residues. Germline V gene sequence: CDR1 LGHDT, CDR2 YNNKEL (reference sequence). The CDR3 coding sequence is TGTGCCAGCAGCCAAGAGGCCCCTAGGTCCTCTGGAAACACCATATATTTT. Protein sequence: CASSQEAPRSSGNTIYF.

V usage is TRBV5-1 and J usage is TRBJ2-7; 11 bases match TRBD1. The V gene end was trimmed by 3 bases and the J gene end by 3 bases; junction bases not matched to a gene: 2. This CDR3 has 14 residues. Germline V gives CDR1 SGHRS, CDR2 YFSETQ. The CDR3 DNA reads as TGCGCCAGCAGCTCTGGGACAGGGGGCTACGAGCAGTACTTC. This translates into CASSSGTGGYEQYF.

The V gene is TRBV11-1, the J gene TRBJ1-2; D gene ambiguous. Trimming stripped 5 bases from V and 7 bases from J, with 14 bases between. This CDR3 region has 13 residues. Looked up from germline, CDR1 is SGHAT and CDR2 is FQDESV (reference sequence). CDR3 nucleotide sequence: TGTGCCAGCAGCCCCAGGAAGGAACTTGGCTACACCTTC. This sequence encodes CASSPRKELGYTF.

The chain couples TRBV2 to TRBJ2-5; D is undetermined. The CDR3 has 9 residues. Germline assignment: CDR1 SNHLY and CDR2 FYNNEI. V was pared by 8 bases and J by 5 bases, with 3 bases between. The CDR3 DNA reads TGTGCCAGCGGGGAGACCCAGTACTTC. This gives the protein CASGETQYF.

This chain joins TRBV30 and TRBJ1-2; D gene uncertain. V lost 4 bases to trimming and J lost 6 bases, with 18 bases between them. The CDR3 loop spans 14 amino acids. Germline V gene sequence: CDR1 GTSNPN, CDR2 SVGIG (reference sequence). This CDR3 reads CAWNVGYGANGYTF. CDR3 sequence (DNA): TGTGCCTGGAATGTTGGGTACGGAGCTAATGGCTACACCTTC.

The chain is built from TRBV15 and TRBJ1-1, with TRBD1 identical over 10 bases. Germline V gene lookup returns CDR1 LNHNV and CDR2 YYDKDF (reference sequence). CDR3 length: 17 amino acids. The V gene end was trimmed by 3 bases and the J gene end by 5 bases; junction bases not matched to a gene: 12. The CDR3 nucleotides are TGTGCCACCAGCAGGGACGGGACAGGGGTCCTATATACTGAAGCTTTCTTT. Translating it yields CATSRDGTGVLYTEAFF.

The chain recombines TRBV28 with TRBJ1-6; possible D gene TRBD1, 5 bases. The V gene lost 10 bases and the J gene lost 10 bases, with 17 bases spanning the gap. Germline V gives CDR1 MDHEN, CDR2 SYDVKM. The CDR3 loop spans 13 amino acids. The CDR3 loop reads CATYQRGGSPLHF. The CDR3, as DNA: TGTGCCACCTACCAGAGGGGAGGGTCACCCCTCCACTTT.

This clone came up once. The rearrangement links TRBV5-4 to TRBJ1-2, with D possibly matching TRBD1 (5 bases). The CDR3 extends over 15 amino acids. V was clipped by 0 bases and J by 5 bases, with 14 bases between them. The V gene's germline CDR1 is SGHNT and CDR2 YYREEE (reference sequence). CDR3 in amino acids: CASSLGGVSVYGYTF. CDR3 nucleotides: TGTGCCAGCAGCTTGGGGGGGGTCTCCGTTTATGGCTACACCTTC. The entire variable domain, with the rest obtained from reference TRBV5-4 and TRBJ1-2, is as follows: ETGVTQSPTHLIKTRGQQVTLRCSSQSGHNTVSWYQQALGQGPQFIFQYYREEENGRGNFPPRFSGLQFPNYSSELNVNALELDDSALYLCASSLGGVSVYGYTFGSGTRLTVV.

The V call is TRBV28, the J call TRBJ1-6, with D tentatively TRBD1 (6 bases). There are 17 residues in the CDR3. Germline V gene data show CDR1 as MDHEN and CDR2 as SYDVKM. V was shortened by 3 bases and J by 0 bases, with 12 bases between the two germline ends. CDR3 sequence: CASSFRTVSSYNSPLHF. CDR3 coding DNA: TGTGCCAGCAGTTTCCGGACAGTCAGCTCCTATAATTCACCCCTCCACTTT.

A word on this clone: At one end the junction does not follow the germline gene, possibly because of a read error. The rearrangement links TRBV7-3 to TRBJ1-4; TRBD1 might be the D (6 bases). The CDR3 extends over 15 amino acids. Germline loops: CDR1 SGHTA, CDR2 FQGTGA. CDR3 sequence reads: CASSSTGTTNEKLFF. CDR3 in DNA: TGTGCCAGCAGCTCGACCGGGACAACCAATGAAAAACTGTTTTTT.

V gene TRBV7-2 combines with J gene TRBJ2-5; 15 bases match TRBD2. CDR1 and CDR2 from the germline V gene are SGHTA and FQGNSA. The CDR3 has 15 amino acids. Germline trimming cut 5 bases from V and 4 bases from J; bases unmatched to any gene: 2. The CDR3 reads CASSMGLAGGETQYF. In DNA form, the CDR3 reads TGTGCCAGCAGCATGGGACTAGCGGGAGGAGAGACCCAGTACTTC. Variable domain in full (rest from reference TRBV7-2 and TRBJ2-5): GAGVSQSPSNKVTEKGKDVELRCDPISGHTALYWYRQSLGQGLEFLIYFQGNSAPDKSGLPSDRFSAERTGGSVSTLTIQRTQQEDSAVYLCASSMGLAGGETQYFGPGTRLLVL.

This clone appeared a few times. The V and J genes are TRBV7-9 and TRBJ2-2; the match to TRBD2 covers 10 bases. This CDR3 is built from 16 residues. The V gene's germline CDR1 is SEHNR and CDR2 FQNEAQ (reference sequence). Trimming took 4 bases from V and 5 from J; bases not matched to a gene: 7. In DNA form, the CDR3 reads TGTGCCAGCAGCTCTAGCGGGAGAGTAAGGACCGGGGAGCTGTTTTTT. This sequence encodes CASSSSGRVRTGELFF.